The 23 T cell receptor beta chains listed next were all sequenced from one sample in a study of shared T cell receptors in the human thymus. The repertoire was sequenced with immunoSEQ multiplex PCR; TCRdb's copy has only in-frame clones and lacks some. The sample holds over 650,000 clones; about 90% are singletons and the top ten take over 0.008%. This sample also belongs to another study, concerning human thymus T cells.

Sequencing was carried out using thymocytes. Source of these receptors: a boy under three years old with a congenital heart defect.

The chain uses TRBV4-3 and TRBJ2-1; D uncertain. V lost 0 bases, J lost 5 bases, and 14 bases lay in between. The germline V gene has CDR1 LGHNA and CDR2 YSLEER. CDR3 size: 16 residues. Here the CDR3 DNA reads TGCGCCAGCAGCCAAGAGTTCAGAATCGCCAACAATGAGCAGTTCTTC. This translates into CASSQEFRIANNEQFF.

This chain connects TRBV21-1 to TRBJ2-1; the table's D call, TRBD2, has no DNA check behind it. TRBV21-1 is a listed pseudogene. CDR3 length equals 14 residues. The CDR3 sequence: CASSKVASLNEQFF. The CDR3, as DNA: TGTGCCAGCAGCAAAGTGGCTAGTTTGAATGAGCAGTTCTTC.

This chain uses TRBV6-5 with TRBJ1-6, with D perhaps TRBD1 (5 bases). The CDR3 has 16 residues. V was trimmed by 0 bases and J by 8 bases, leaving 14 bases between them. Germline CDR1 is MNHEY and CDR2 is SVGAGI. This CDR3 reads CASSYSGGLGDSPLHF. DNA of the CDR3: TGTGCCAGCAGTTACTCGGGAGGGCTAGGGGATTCACCCCTCCACTTT.

The chain links TRBV28 to TRBJ1-4, with 9 bases lining up with TRBD1. The CDR3 is 20 amino acids. CDR1 is MDHEN, CDR2 SYDVKM, per germline. Trimming removed 4 bases from V and 3 bases from J; junction bases left unmatched: 18. The CDR3 region has the DNA TGTGCCAGCAGTTACCCCCTCCGGGACAGGGAACGGCAGGCTAATGAAAAACTGTTTTTT. This codes for CASSYPLRDRERQANEKLFF.

The rearrangement uses TRBV27 and TRBJ2-1; the match to TRBD1 covers 8 bases. V lost 5 bases and J lost 2; bases outside the gene matches: 8. Germline V gene sequence: CDR1 MNHEY, CDR2 SMNVEV (reference sequence). This CDR3 comprises 16 residues. The CDR3 here is CASSPSQGAPYNEQFF. The CDR3, as DNA: TGTGCCAGCAGTCCCTCGCAGGGGGCCCCCTACAATGAGCAGTTCTTC.

Points on this clone: The sample holds other DNA sequences that translate to the same CDR3. The rearrangement joins TRBV6-5 to TRBJ1-4; TRBD1 aligns across 7 bases. Losses at the gene ends were 6 bases for V and 6 bases for J; bases not matched to a gene: 1. The CDR3 has 12 residues. Germline values: CDR1 MNHEY, CDR2 SVGAGI. CDR3 DNA: TGTGCCAGCAGGCAGGGGGATGAAAAACTGTTTTTT. It encodes CASRQGDEKLFF.

The chain joins TRBV4-1 to TRBJ2-2; 12 nucleotides line up with TRBD2. The germline V gene has CDR1 MGHRA and CDR2 YSYEKL. The V segment lost 5 bases and the J segment 5 bases; nucleotides outside the gene matches: 9. The CDR3 has 17 residues. The CDR3 protein is CASSFPSGGAGTGELFF. For the CDR3, the DNA is TGCGCCAGCAGCTTCCCTAGCGGGGGGGCCGGTACCGGGGAGCTGTTTTTT.

The rearrangement links TRBV5-1 to TRBJ2-5, with TRBD1 as a possible D gene (5 bases). CDR1 and CDR2 from the germline V gene are SGHRS and YFSETQ. The CDR3 is made up of 13 amino acids. V was pared by 2 bases and J by 2 bases, with 7 bases between. CDR3 in amino acids: CASSFDRQETQYF. The CDR3 DNA is TGCGCCAGCAGCTTCGACAGACAAGAGACCCAGTACTTC. The full variable domain, its missing parts supplied by reference TRBV5-1 and TRBJ2-5, is KAGVTQTPRYLIKTRGQQVTLSCSPISGHRSVSWYQQTPGQGLQFLFEYFSETQRNKGNFPGRFSGRQFSNSRSEMNVSTLELGDSALYLCASSFDRQETQYFGPGTRLLVL.

This chain links TRBV19 with TRBJ2-4, with 8 bases aligning to TRBD2. The junction had 18 bases not matched to a gene; V was cut back by 5 bases and J by 0 bases. This CDR3 comprises 20 residues. Looked up from germline, CDR1 is LNHDA and CDR2 is SQIVND (reference sequence). The CDR3 region has the DNA TGTGCCAGTAGTCCTCAAGCGGGAGCGCAACTACCGTTAGCCAAAAACATTCAGTACTTC. It encodes CASSPQAGAQLPLAKNIQYF. Drawing the rest from reference TRBV19 and TRBJ2-4, the complete variable domain is DGGITQSPKYLFRKEGQNVTLSCEQNLNHDAMYWYRQDPGQGLRLIYYSQIVNDFQKGDIAEGYSVSREKKESFPLTVTSAQKNPTAFYLCASSPQAGAQLPLAKNIQYFGAGTRLSVL.

This clone was seen just once. The chain recombines TRBV6-1 with TRBJ2-3; TRBD2 aligns across 9 bases. The CDR3 spans 18 residues. Germline CDR1 reads MNHNS; CDR2 reads SASEGT. V shed 1 base and J 4 bases; nucleotides not matched to a gene: 12. Written as DNA, the CDR3 is TGTGCCAGCAGTGAAGATGCGGGAGGGGCCCCTAACGCAGATACGCAGTATTTT. It codes for CASSEDAGGAPNADTQYF.

The chain recombines TRBV6-1 with TRBJ2-6; possible D gene TRBD1, 6 bases. Germline V lookup: CDR1 MNHNS, CDR2 SASEGT. This CDR3 spans 17 amino acids. Trimming took off 3 bases at V and 3 bases at J, with 15 bases between the two ends. The DNA of the CDR3 is TGTGCCAGCAGTGAGACAGGTCGAGTTATTGGGGCCAACGTCCTGACTTTC. Translation: CASSETGRVIGANVLTF.

The CDR3 DNA reads as TGTGCCAGTAGTACATACTATGGCTACACCTTC. Translated: CASSTYYGYTF. This chain joins TRBV19 and TRBJ1-2; D remains unclear. This CDR3 is built from 11 residues. Germline V gene sequence: CDR1 LNHDA, CDR2 SQIVND (reference sequence). V gave up 4 bases and J gave up 3 bases, with 3 bases separating them.

CDR3 nucleotide sequence: TGTGCCAGCAGAAAGGCAGGGGATGATGGCTACACCTTC. This gives the protein CASRKAGDDGYTF. J is TRBJ1-2 and V is TRBV6-5, with a tentative D call TRBD1 (6 bases). The V gene's germline CDR1 is MNHEY and CDR2 SVGAGI. The CDR3 loop spans 13 amino acids. V was cut by 6 bases and J by 6 bases, with 14 bases left in between.

The chain is built from TRBV27 and TRBJ2-7, with 7 bases identical to TRBD2. The CDR3 loop spans 18 amino acids. J gave up 2 bases and V 5 bases, and 18 bases lay outside the gene matches. Germline V gene lookup returns CDR1 MNHEY and CDR2 SMNVEV (reference sequence). CDR3 protein: CASSPRDYSGSPPYEQYF. For the CDR3, the DNA is TGTGCCAGCAGTCCCCGGGACTACTCCGGATCGCCCCCCTACGAGCAGTACTTC.

The chain employs TRBV28 and TRBJ2-5, with TRBD1 identical over 10 bases. The V and J ends lost 5 bases and 5 bases, in that order; junction bases with no gene match: 14. The CDR3 runs to 17 residues. CDR1 is MDHEN and CDR2 is SYDVKM in the germline V gene. Here the CDR3 DNA reads TGTGCCAGCAGTCCCCCGCGGGGGACAGGGGTGGGGGAGACCCAGTACTTC. This codes for CASSPPRGTGVGETQYF.

The rearrangement joins TRBV4-1 to TRBJ1-2; 7 bases fit TRBD1. Germline V gene sequence: CDR1 MGHRA, CDR2 YSYEKL. Unmatched junction bases numbered 11, after V lost 0 bases and J lost 4 bases. The CDR3 is 17 amino acids. CDR3 residues: CASSQDIPTGEIYGYTF. The CDR3 DNA reads as TGCGCCAGCAGCCAAGATATTCCTACAGGGGAGATCTATGGCTACACCTTC.

The V and J genes are TRBV5-5 and TRBJ1-1; D not resolved. Germline values: CDR1 SGHKS, CDR2 YYEKEE (reference sequence). V shed 5 bases and J shed 2 bases, with 10 bases lying between them. The CDR3 loop spans 13 amino acids. CDR3 loop: CASRSEGNTEAFF. The DNA for the CDR3 is TGTGCCAGCAGGTCGGAGGGAAACACTGAAGCTTTCTTT.

This clone was counted between two and nine times. The chain carries TRBV25-1 and TRBJ1-2; no reliable D call. The CDR3 covers 13 residues. The V gene lost 4 bases and the J gene lost 7 bases, with 13 bases spanning the gap. Germline CDR1 reads MGHDK; CDR2 reads SYGVNS. As DNA, the CDR3 is TGTGCCAGCAGTGTCGAGGGTAAAAGTGGCTACACCTTC. Translating gives CASSVEGKSGYTF.

The V call is TRBV18, the J call TRBJ2-7; 7 nucleotides match TRBD1. The CDR3 is made up of 18 amino acids. With 0 bases clipped from V and 5 bases from J, the junction kept 16 bases outside the gene matches. Germline V gives CDR1 KGHSH, CDR2 LQKENI. As DNA, the CDR3 is TGTGCCAGCTCACCACCGGCGGTGGGGCCTAGGCAGGGGGACGAGCAGTACTTC. Translating gives CASSPPAVGPRQGDEQYF.

This chain links TRBV5-1 with TRBJ2-7; D might be TRBD1 (5 bases). The CDR3 is 13 residues long. The germline V gene encodes CDR1 SGHRS and CDR2 YFSETQ. Trimming shortened V by 2 bases and J by 5 bases, and 11 bases separated the two germline ends. For the CDR3, the DNA is TGCGCCAGCAGCTTACAGGATTCGGACGAGCAGTACTTC. This codes for CASSLQDSDEQYF.

The chain joins TRBV4-1 to TRBJ2-7, with 10 bases lining up with TRBD1. CDR1 and CDR2 from the germline V gene are MGHRA and YSYEKL. This CDR3 spans 16 amino acids. Trimming at V came to 0 bases and at J to 4 bases, leaving 6 bases not matched to a gene. The CDR3 loop is CASSQDLDRGSYEQYF. The CDR3 DNA reads TGCGCCAGCAGCCAAGATCTGGACAGGGGGAGTTACGAGCAGTACTTC.

The sample holds one count of this clone. The chain is built from TRBV19 and TRBJ1-5; TRBD1 aligns across 10 bases. The CDR3 totals 17 residues. V trimming: 3 bases; J trimming: 1 base; junction bases outside the gene matches: 6. The germline CDR1 and CDR2 sequences are LNHDA and SQIVND (reference sequence). The CDR3 reads CASSMTGGGRSNQPQHF. Here the CDR3 DNA reads TGTGCCAGTAGTATGACAGGGGGCGGTCGGAGCAATCAGCCCCAGCATTTT.

V and J are TRBV11-2 and TRBJ2-3, with D hard to call. The germline V gene has CDR1 SGHAT and CDR2 FQNNGV. V was cut by 5 bases and J by 7 bases, with 7 bases left in between. The CDR3 contains 11 residues. The chain's CDR3 is CASSDSNTQYF. The CDR3 region has the DNA TGTGCCAGCAGCGACTCTAATACGCAGTATTTT.